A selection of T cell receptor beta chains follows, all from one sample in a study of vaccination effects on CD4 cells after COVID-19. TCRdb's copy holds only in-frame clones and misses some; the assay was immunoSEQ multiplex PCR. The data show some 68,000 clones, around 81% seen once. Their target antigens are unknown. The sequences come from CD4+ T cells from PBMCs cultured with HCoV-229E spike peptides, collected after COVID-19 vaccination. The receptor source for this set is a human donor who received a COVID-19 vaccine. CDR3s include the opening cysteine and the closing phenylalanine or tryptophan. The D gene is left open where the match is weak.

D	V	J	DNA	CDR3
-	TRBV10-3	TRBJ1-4	TGTGCCATCAGTGAACTACAGGGCAATTCCCCTGAAAAACTGTTTTTT	CAISELQGNSPEKLFF
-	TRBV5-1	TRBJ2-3	TGCGCCAGCAGCTTGGGCGGGGTAAACACAGATACGCAGTATTTT	CASSLGGVNTDTQYF
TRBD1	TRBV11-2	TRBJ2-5	TGTGCCAGCAGCTTAGGGACAGGGGGCCAAGAGACCCAGTACTTC	CASSLGTGGQETQYF
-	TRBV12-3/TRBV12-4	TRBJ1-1	TGTGCCAGCAGGCGCCCCAGGGGTGAAGCTTTCTTT	CASRRPRGEAFF
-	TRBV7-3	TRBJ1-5	TGTGCCAGCAGCGCAATACAGGGCCAGCCCCAGCATTTT	CASSAIQGQPQHF
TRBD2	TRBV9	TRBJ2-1	TGTGCCAGCAGCGTAGGACTAGCCGGGGATGAGCAGTTCTTC	CASSVGLAGDEQFF
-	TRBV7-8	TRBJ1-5	TGTGCCAGCAGCTTAGACCGGACCTCTCGGGGCAATCAGCCCCAGCATTTT	CASSLDRTSRGNQPQHF
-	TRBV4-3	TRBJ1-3	TGCGCCAGCAGCCAAGACGCCCCCCACTCTGGAAACACCATATATTTT	CASSQDAPHSGNTIYF
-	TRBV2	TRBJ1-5	TGTGCCAGCAGTGGACCCGTCACGTATAGCAATCAGCCCCAGCATTTT	CASSGPVTYSNQPQHF
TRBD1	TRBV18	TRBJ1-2	TGTGCCAGCTCACCACAACACGACAGGGTCCATGGCTACACCTTC	CASSPQHDRVHGYTF